This TCR beta chain appears in the sequencing data of a study of beta chain features in type 1 diabetes. This clone came up a few times. What it binds is not known. The investigators reverse transcribed all of the isolated RNA, so they sequenced expressed TCRB transcripts. Assay: immunoSEQ multiplex PCR; the TCRdb copy retains only in-frame clones and omits some. Of about 340,000 clones listed, approximately 13% are singletons. Study observations and caveats: Moderate but significant shortening of TCRB CDR3s was recorded in all four CD4+ subsets from Type 1 diabetes patients.

The receptor comes from a woman aged 18-35 years with type 1 diabetes. Source material: naive CD4+ T cells from blood.

Written as DNA, the CDR3 is TGTGCCAGCAGCCCTAGCGGGAGGGCCCCCTTGGTTGAGCAGTACTTC. Translating gives CASSPSGRAPLVEQYF. V is TRBV5-4 and J is TRBJ2-7, with TRBD2 matching 12 bases. The V segment lost 4 bases and the J segment 7 bases; nucleotides outside the gene matches: 12. Germline CDR1 and CDR2: SGHNT and YYREEE (reference sequence). CDR3 size: 16 residues.